The clone carrying this T cell receptor beta chain has only one observation. This entry is derived from a study of control samples from healthy donors and cancer patients. V shed 4 bases, J shed 8 bases, and the junction held 26 bases outside the gene matches. The germline V gene has CDR1 LNHDA and CDR2 SQIVND (reference sequence). The CDR3 covers 20 residues. Assay used: immunoSEQ multiplex PCR; TCRdb lists only in-frame clones, some missing. The table has about 170,000 clones, around 90% seen once; the top ten hold 4% to 6%. J is TRBJ2-1 and V is TRBV19, with TRBD2 matching over 7 bases. The specimen was blood. The TCR comes from a woman in her thirties in good health. The CDR3 here is CASSTEGLTDPLTYTDEQFF. CDR3 DNA: TGTGCCAGTAGTACCGAGGGACTAACTGATCCCCTTACGTATACAGATGAGCAGTTCTTC. Full variable domain (outside the CDR3, taken from reference TRBV19 and TRBJ2-1): DGGITQSPKYLFRKEGQNVTLSCEQNLNHDAMYWYRQDPGQGLRLIYYSQIVNDFQKGDIAEGYSVSREKKESFPLTVTSAQKNPTAFYLCASSTEGLTDPLTYTDEQFFGPGTRLTVL.